These 13 T cell receptor beta chains originate from one sample sequenced in a study of post-analysis software for immune sequencing data. Findings of the study overall: About five TRBV segments were more frequent in patients than controls; TRBV5-6, TRBV5-1 and TRBV20-1 belonged to this group.

These receptors lack a known antigen. Included in the TCR beta cDNA libraries were unique molecular identifiers. A single record per CDR3 protein comes from TCRdb applying MiXCR to the PCR reads. Here the sample spans about 770,000 distinct CDR3 sequences, 35% to 55% being singletons. The sequenced material came from blood. The receptors here all came from a girl aged 10-17 years with multiple sclerosis.

This sequence joins TRBV6-2 or TRBV6-3 and TRBJ1-1, with TRBD1 identical over 8 bases. With 7 bases clipped from V and 4 bases from J, the junction kept 5 bases outside the gene matches. The CDR3 is 13 residues long. CDR1 and CDR2 (germline): MNHEY, SVGEGT. CDR3 region: CASTQDRVTEAFF. CDR3 sequence (DNA): TGTGCCAGCACCCAGGACAGGGTCACTGAAGCTTTCTTT.

The chain recombines TRBV29-1 with TRBJ1-1; tentative D call: TRBD1 (5 bases). The CDR3 is 13 residues long. V lost 4 bases, J lost 5 bases, and 14 bases lay in between. CDR1 and CDR2 from the germline V gene are SQVTM and ANQGSEA. The CDR3 spells CSVVWQGITEAFF. CDR3 nucleotide sequence: TGCAGCGTTGTTTGGCAGGGTATAACTGAAGCTTTCTTT.

The chain links TRBV12-3 or TRBV12-4 to TRBJ2-2; 10 positions match TRBD2. The CDR3 is made up of 17 amino acids. The trim removed 3 bases at V and 0 bases at J, leaving 4 bases unmatched. The CDR3 sequence is CASSFWTSGTNTGELFF. DNA for the CDR3: TGTGCCAGCAGTTTCTGGACTAGCGGCACGAACACCGGGGAGCTGTTTTTT.

This clonotype has more than one count but fewer than ten. This chain connects TRBV28 to TRBJ2-7; D may be TRBD2 (6 bases). Germline V gene data show CDR1 as MDHEN and CDR2 as SYDVKM. This CDR3 is built from 14 residues. Trimming cost V 3 bases and J 3 bases, with 12 bases left between them. The CDR3 sequence: CASSLWAGHYEQYF. The CDR3 bases are TGTGCCAGCAGTTTGTGGGCGGGGCACTACGAGCAGTACTTC.

This clonotype came up a few times. The genes are TRBV3-1 and TRBJ2-1; 10 bases are a match to TRBD2. V gave up 2 bases and J gave up 8 bases; unmatched junction bases: 3. Germline V lookup: CDR1 LGHDT, CDR2 YNNKEL (reference sequence). The CDR3 is 14 amino acids. Here the CDR3 DNA reads TGTGCCAGCAGCCAACTTGGGACTAGCGATGAGCAGTTCTTC. Translation: CASSQLGTSDEQFF.

The sample holds a few counts of this clonotype. This rearrangement joins TRBV14 to TRBJ2-1, with TRBD2 matching over 9 bases. This CDR3 is built from 15 residues. Germline assignment: CDR1 SGHDN and CDR2 FVKESK. J lost 4 bases, V lost 3 bases, and 4 bases had no gene match. The CDR3 DNA reads as TGTGCCAGCAGCCAGGCCCTAGCGGGGTACAATGAGCAGTTCTTC. This sequence encodes CASSQALAGYNEQFF.

The chain is built from TRBV5-1 and TRBJ2-5, with TRBD2 matching over 7 bases. The DNA matches TRBJ2-7 better at its end, which makes the J call doubtful. The CDR3 spans 17 residues. Germline values: CDR1 SGHRS, CDR2 YFSETQ. CDR3: CASSLATMGGRAYEQYF. The CDR3 nucleotides read TGCGCCAGCAGCTTGGCCACCATGGGAGGGCGGGCCTACGAGCAGTACTTC.

This clonotype was seen a handful of times. The J gene is TRBJ2-3, the V gene TRBV6-5; D gene ambiguous. Germline CDR1 reads MNHEY; CDR2 reads SVGAGI. Trimming removed 0 bases from V and 4 bases from J, with 8 bases in between. CDR3 length equals 14 residues. Here the CDR3 reads CASSYSSTADTQYF. CDR3 bases: TGTGCCAGCAGTTACTCTTCGACGGCAGATACGCAGTATTTT.

This clonotype appeared many times. V is TRBV5-5 and J is TRBJ2-1, with no clear D. CDR1 is SGHKS, CDR2 YYEKEE, per germline (reference sequence). The CDR3 loop spans 14 amino acids. V lost 4 bases to trimming and J lost 5 bases, with 13 bases between them. CDR3 sequence: CASSEPTRNNEQFF. CDR3 DNA: TGTGCCAGCAGCGAGCCGACAAGAAACAATGAGCAGTTCTTC.

This chain joins TRBV27 and TRBJ1-5; TRBD1 agrees at 9 bases. This CDR3 has 15 residues. V lost 8 bases to trimming and J lost 0 bases; unmatched junction nucleotides: 5. CDR1 MNHEY and CDR2 SMNVEV come from the germline V gene (reference sequence). This CDR3 is CASARDRVSNQPQHF. As DNA, the CDR3 is TGTGCCAGCGCAAGGGACAGGGTTAGCAATCAGCCCCAGCATTTT.

The rearrangement uses TRBV20-1 and TRBJ2-7; D remains ambiguous. CDR1 and CDR2 (germline): DFQATT, SNEGSKA (reference sequence). This CDR3 spans 14 amino acids. The germline V and J ends were trimmed by 0 bases and 0 bases, with 9 bases remaining between them. In DNA, the CDR3 is TGCAGTGCTAGAGATTATAGCAGCTCCTACGAGCAGTACTTC. Encoded protein: CSARDYSSSYEQYF.

This clonotype was counted a few times. This chain connects TRBV15 to TRBJ2-7, with 7 bases lining up with TRBD2. The germline gives CDR1 LNHNV, CDR2 YYDKDF (reference sequence). J gave up 6 bases and V 0 bases, and 2 bases lay outside the gene matches. The CDR3 sequence is 13 residues long. The CDR3 DNA follows: TGTGCCACCAGCAGAGACGGCGGGAGCGAGCAGTACTTC. Translation gives CATSRDGGSEQYF.

As to this clonotype: One end of the junction varies from germline; a read error may be responsible. V is TRBV20-1 and J is TRBJ2-1; 14 bases are shared with TRBD2. CDR3 length: 17 amino acids. Per the germline V gene, CDR1 is DFQATT and CDR2 is SNEGSKA (reference sequence). The CDR3 nucleotides are TGCAGTGCTAGTAGTATCGGACTAGCGGGGGGATACAACGAGCAGTTCTTC. Its protein is CSASSIGLAGGYNEQFF.